These 20 T cell receptor beta chains came from one sample sequenced in a study of blood T cell repertoires in COVID-19. The assay was immunoSEQ multiplex PCR, and TCRdb's table has in-frame clones only and misses some. The sample lists 150,000 to 200,000 clones; around four fifths were seen once. The sample comprised peripheral blood. The receptors originated from a woman aged 70-85 years with COVID-19, enrolled during active disease.

In its sample, this clone was seen a few times. The genes are TRBV7-2 and TRBJ1-4, with D tentatively TRBD1 (6 bases). Deletions cut 3 bases from V and 4 bases from J, with 12 bases between. CDR1 is SGHTA, CDR2 FQGNSA, per germline. CDR3 length: 15 amino acids. The CDR3: CASSFTGLNNEKLFF. Here the CDR3 DNA reads TGTGCCAGCAGCTTCACAGGGCTAAATAATGAAAAACTGTTTTTT. Based on the CDR3 plus reference TRBV7-2 and TRBJ1-4, the full variable domain is GAGVSQSPSNKVTEKGKDVELRCDPISGHTALYWYRQSLGQGLEFLIYFQGNSAPDKSGLPSDRFSAERTGGSVSTLTIQRTQQEDSAVYLCASSFTGLNNEKLFFGSGTQLSVL.

The J gene is TRBJ2-1, the V gene TRBV18, with 10 bases fitting TRBD2. The V segment lost 0 bases and the J segment 4 bases; nucleotides outside the gene matches: 3. The CDR3 is 16 residues long. CDR1 and CDR2 from the germline V gene are KGHSH and LQKENI. The CDR3 sequence: CASSPPGTSDYNEQFF. The DNA for the CDR3 is TGTGCCAGCTCACCACCCGGGACTAGCGATTACAATGAGCAGTTCTTC.

J is TRBJ2-1 and V is TRBV6-7; a possible D gene is TRBD2 (6 bases). TRBV6-7 is sorted into the ORF group, with uncertain function. The CDR3 spans 15 residues. Between the trimmed V and J ends, which lost 0 bases and 9 bases, there was a span of 15 bases. Here the CDR3 DNA reads TGTGCCAGCAGTTACTCTCCTGTAGCGGTGAGTGAGCAGTTCTTC. It yields the protein CASSYSPVAVSEQFF.

This clone showed up just a few times. V gene TRBV2 combines with J gene TRBJ1-6; possible D gene TRBD1, 6 bases. This CDR3 contains 13 residues. V lost 10 bases and J 7 bases, leaving 14 bases between the germline ends. The germline CDR1 and CDR2 sequences are SNHLY and FYNNEI. The CDR3 nucleotides are TGTGCCACCGGGACACGGCTAAATTCACCCCTCCACTTT. Protein sequence: CATGTRLNSPLHF.

The chain employs TRBV30 and TRBJ1-2; tentatively, D is TRBD1 (5 bases). Per germline, CDR1 GTSNPN and CDR2 SVGIG (reference sequence). V lost 5 bases, J lost 3 bases, and 16 bases lay in between. The CDR3 totals 14 residues. Here the CDR3 reads CAWAGHGGYYGYTF. CDR3 in DNA: TGTGCCTGGGCCGGACACGGGGGATACTATGGCTACACCTTC.

The chain is built from TRBV13 and TRBJ2-3, with 10 nucleotides matching TRBD2. The CDR3 totals 19 residues. Germline trimming cut 9 bases from V and 3 bases from J; bases unmatched to any gene: 21. Germline-derived CDR1 and CDR2 are PRHDT and FYEKMQ (reference sequence). Here the CDR3 reads CASWFPLAPSGRRTDTQYF. As DNA, the CDR3 is TGTGCCAGTTGGTTCCCCCTGGCCCCTAGCGGGAGACGGACAGATACGCAGTATTTT. The entire variable domain, with the rest obtained from reference TRBV13 and TRBJ2-3, is as follows: AAGVIQSPRHLIKEKRETATLKCYPIPRHDTVYWYQQGPGQDPQFLISFYEKMQSDKGSIPDRFSAQQFSDYHSELNMSSLELGDSALYFCASWFPLAPSGRRTDTQYFGPGTRLTVL.

This chain links TRBV7-2 with TRBJ2-7; TRBD2 aligns across 7 bases. The CDR3 is made up of 16 amino acids. CDR1 and CDR2 from the germline V gene are SGHTA and FQGNSA. With 0 bases clipped from V and 3 bases from J, the junction kept 8 bases outside the gene matches. This CDR3 is CASSLAGGSVGYEQYF. The CDR3 bases are TGTGCCAGCAGCTTAGCTGGCGGGAGTGTGGGCTACGAGCAGTACTTC. The full variable domain, with the rest looked up from reference TRBV7-2 and TRBJ2-7, is GAGVSQSPSNKVTEKGKDVELRCDPISGHTALYWYRQSLGQGLEFLIYFQGNSAPDKSGLPSDRFSAERTGGSVSTLTIQRTQQEDSAVYLCASSLAGGSVGYEQYFGPGTRLTVT.

The chain is built from TRBV27 and TRBJ1-2; TRBD1 is a possible D gene (6 bases). This CDR3 is built from 13 residues. Germline assignment: CDR1 MNHEY and CDR2 SMNVEV (reference sequence). Trimming shortened V by 4 bases and J by 5 bases, and 11 bases separated the two germline ends. As DNA, the CDR3 is TGTGCCAGCAGTTACAGGGAAACTTATGGCTACACCTTC. It is translated as CASSYRETYGYTF.

V and J are TRBV1 and TRBJ1-3; TRBD1 is taken as the D call from the table, unchecked against the DNA. TRBV1 is assigned pseudogene status. The CDR3 loop spans 17 amino acids. DNA for the CDR3: TGCACCAGCAGCCAAGGGGGACAGGGCTTAGATGGAAACACCATATATTTT. Protein sequence: CTSSQGGQGLDGNTIYF.

This chain joins TRBV7-2 and TRBJ2-1, with TRBD1 as a possible D gene (6 bases). The CDR3 contains 15 residues. Trimming stripped 0 bases from V and 7 bases from J, with 13 bases between. Germline V gives CDR1 SGHTA, CDR2 FQGNSA. The DNA for the CDR3 is TGTGCCAGCAGCTTAGCGGTACCCAGGGGAAATGAGCAGTTCTTC. This codes for CASSLAVPRGNEQFF.

V gene TRBV30 combines with J gene TRBJ1-4, with 9 nucleotides matching TRBD1. J was trimmed by 0 bases and V by 5 bases; bases with no gene match: 13. Per the germline V gene, CDR1 is GTSNPN and CDR2 is SVGIG (reference sequence). The CDR3 has 18 amino acids. The CDR3 DNA reads TGTGCCTGGGATCCGAACAGGGGGCCATATCCAACTAATGAAAAACTGTTTTTT. Translation gives CAWDPNRGPYPTNEKLFF. Full variable domain (outside the CDR3, taken from reference TRBV30 and TRBJ1-4): SQTIHQWPATLVQPVGSPLSLECTVEGTSNPNLYWYRQAAGRGLQLLFYSVGIGQISSEVPQNLSASRPQDRQFILSSKKLLLSDSGFYLCAWDPNRGPYPTNEKLFFGSGTQLSVL.

The table lists this clone with a few counts. The V and J genes are TRBV20-1 and TRBJ1-4; unclear D gene. CDR1 and CDR2 from the germline V gene are DFQATT and SNEGSKA (reference sequence). V shed 4 bases and J shed 8 bases, with 8 bases lying between them. This CDR3 is 11 amino acids long. The CDR3 here is CSAKGAEKLFF. The CDR3 nucleotides are TGCAGTGCTAAGGGAGCCGAAAAACTGTTTTTT.

This chain links TRBV30 with TRBJ1-1; D is undetermined. This CDR3 region has 15 residues. Trimming left V 0 bases short and J 3 bases short, with 14 bases between. Looked up from germline, CDR1 is GTSNPN and CDR2 is SVGIG (reference sequence). The CDR3 bases are TGTGCCTGGAGTGTTTTCGGAGGGTTGGACACTGAAGCTTTCTTT. This codes for CAWSVFGGLDTEAFF.

DNA of the CDR3: TGTGCCAGCGCGGGACAGGGGCAGGCACCCCTCCACTTT. This codes for CASAGQGQAPLHF. The chain joins TRBV19 to TRBJ1-6, with TRBD1 identical over 10 bases. The CDR3 loop spans 13 amino acids. V was pared by 9 bases and J by 11 bases, with 7 bases of the junction left unmatched. The germline CDR1 and CDR2 sequences are LNHDA and SQIVND (reference sequence).

The rearrangement uses TRBV3-1 (or the pseudogene TRBV3-2) and TRBJ2-2, with D maybe TRBD1 (6 bases). V was pared by 1 base and J by 2 bases, with 26 bases between. There are 21 residues in the CDR3. In germline, CDR1 is LGHDT, CDR2 YNNKEL (reference sequence). The CDR3 region has the DNA TGTGCCAGCAGCCAAGTGAGATGGACAGCCAAAAAACAGGGAAACACCGGGGAGCTGTTTTTT. Translating gives CASSQVRWTAKKQGNTGELFF.

This chain links TRBV9 with TRBJ1-1, with D unclear. The V and J ends lost 4 bases and 6 bases respectively, with 13 bases between them. This CDR3 is 13 amino acids long. Germline V gene data show CDR1 as SGDLS and CDR2 as YYNGEE. For the CDR3, the DNA is TGTGCCAGCAGCCCCCGTTTTCCGGCTGAAGCTTTCTTT. It is translated as CASSPRFPAEAFF.

V gene TRBV27 combines with J gene TRBJ1-2, with no clear D. Trimming took off 3 bases at V and 0 bases at J, with 5 bases between the two ends. Germline V CDR1 and CDR2: MNHEY, SMNVEV (reference sequence). The CDR3 totals 13 residues. The CDR3 DNA sequence: TGTGCCAGCAGTTTCACGGCTAACTATGGCTACACCTTC. This gives the protein CASSFTANYGYTF.

This clone was observed a single time. The chain links TRBV14 to TRBJ2-5, with a weak D call TRBD1 (5 bases). CDR1 is SGHDN and CDR2 is FVKESK in the germline V gene. Trimming took 1 base from V and 5 from J, leaving 17 bases between them. The CDR3 runs 16 residues. CDR3 in DNA: TGTGCCAGCAGCCAAGTCAGGGCGAGCAGCGATGAGACCCAGTACTTC. It translates to CASSQVRASSDETQYF.

The V call is TRBV7-8, the J call TRBJ2-1; tentative D call: TRBD2 (7 bases). This CDR3 is built from 15 residues. The germline V gene encodes CDR1 SGHVS and CDR2 FQNEAQ. Trimming cost V 2 bases and J 2 bases, with 10 bases left between them. DNA of the CDR3: TGTGCCAGCAGCTTATGGGGGGGCCCCTACAATGAGCAGTTCTTC. As protein: CASSLWGGPYNEQFF.

This clone appeared a few times. The V call is TRBV6-5, the J call TRBJ1-2; D is possibly TRBD1 (6 bases). This CDR3 region has 14 residues. V was cut by 6 bases and J by 0 bases, with 11 bases left in between. CDR1 MNHEY and CDR2 SVGAGI come from the germline V gene. CDR3 sequence reads: CASSTQGSNYGYTF. CDR3 bases: TGTGCCAGCAGCACACAGGGATCTAACTATGGCTACACCTTC.